The entry that follows covers one T cell receptor (beta chain) sequence. As yet, its antigen is unknown. 5'RACE template switching built TCR beta cDNA with unique molecular identifiers. Each CDR3 protein gets one entry in TCRdb, which reprocessed the 5' RACE reads and gives no DNA. This sample contains fewer than 400,000 distinct CDR3 sequences. This specimen belongs to a study of T cells expressing NK-cell markers. Study-level information: Serological testing identified most of the eight sequenced donors as HCMV-seropositive and one as seronegative.

General observations from the study: In four donors, these clonotypes also led the CD3+CD56-NKG2C+ fraction. Top CD8+ clonotypes included the dominant CD3+CD56+NKG2C+ clonotypes in roughly 6 donors.

Sequencing was performed on blood T cells: a sorted CD56 or NKG2C T cell subset, CD4+ or CD8+ T cells, or bulk PBMC T cells (not recorded which). The sequence came from a woman in her fifties or sixties in good health.

The CDR3 loop is CASGSPGPARDGYTF. The chain has TRBV12-5 and TRBJ1-2. Germline CDR1 and CDR2: LGHNT and FRNRAP. This CDR3 is built from 15 residues.